This T cell receptor beta chain was sequenced in a study of T-cell memory formation after mild COVID-19 (dated by TCRdb to about 2021). Context from the whole study: TCR sequence clusters from the two donors were largely donor specific. Longitudinal TCRalpha and TCRbeta repertoire sequencing tracked T-cell clones expanding and contracting after mild COVID-19 in a couple of donors. The cohort was made up of two young adult volunteers, one female and one male, who were previously healthy. What the research found in general, with its limitations: The study covered only two mild cases, and larger cohorts including severe cases with pre-infection samples were considered necessary. The second-wave clones that peaked on day 37 were not confirmed to be SARS-CoV-2 specific. Clones contracting from day 15 to 85 had balanced CD4/CD8 phenotypes, while a second wave expanding from day 15 to 37 was biased towards CD4+. Contracting CD4+ clones were found mainly in CM and EM memory subsets, while CD8+ clones were enriched in EMRA. Some responding clones were detected in pre-infection memory, which suggested that pre-existing cross-reactive memory T cells had joined the SARS-CoV-2 response.

Sequencer: Illumina NovaSeq 6000. TCRalpha and TCRbeta cDNA libraries were built by 5'RACE with constant-segment primers, adding sample barcodes and unique molecular identifiers. Trizol reagent was used to extract RNA from every sample. Library amplification was performed in two PCR steps, and a second sample barcode and Illumina TruSeq adapters were introduced in the second step. Sequencing of libraries was performed on an Illumina NovaSeq with 2 x 150 bp paired-end reads. In the source study's methods: The reads were demultiplexed and collapsed into UMI-guided consensus sequences using migec v1.2.7. With mixcr v2.1.11, UMI consensuses were aligned to TRA and TRB V and J templates and assembled into clonotypes. Clonotypes were classified as expanded or contracted when called significant by both edgeR and NoisET, with noise models trained on biological replicates. For edgeR calls, the thresholds were a false discovery rate-adjusted p below 0.01 and a log2 fold-change of 1. PCA with hierarchical clustering of max-normalized trajectories of the 1000 most abundant clonotypes was used as exploratory dynamics analysis. Separately sequenced CD4+ and CD8+ repertoires were used to assign a CD4 or CD8 phenotype to each responding clone. The raw public data were reprocessed by TCRdb itself: fastp quality trimming at Q25, MiXCR clonotype calling, in-frame beta chains only. Rows are unified per CDR3 protein, each entry keeping the most common DNA and genes. Here the V and J calls rest on TCRdb's processing, not on the authors' analysis. For this sample there are 150,000 to 200,000 distinct CDR3 sequences; approximately 15% appear just once. The ten largest clones capture around an eighth of the sample.

Per the germline V gene (reference sequence), DFQATT is the CDR1 and SNEGSKA is the CDR2. The CDR3 numbers 12 residues from cysteine through phenylalanine. CDR3 DNA only is kept here, 36 bases in frame from base 1. V and J are truncated by 6 bases and 4 bases respectively, leaving an intervening sequence of 10 bases. PBMCs were isolated by Ficoll-Paque density gradient centrifugation. There are a few counts of this clonotype. What this receptor recognizes is not known. No clone much larger than this one lies a single base away; base qualities are absent. Sequences were obtained from PBMCs or a T cell subset sorted from them (not recorded which). The chain employs TRBV20-1 and TRBJ2-4, with the identity of the D gene unclear. This sequence was found in an adult woman who had mild COVID-19 (a few samples of this study predate the infection). The sample titles of this study are shuffled in the database, so cell type and time point are left out; the donor was told from shared clones. The nucleotide sequence reads as follows: TGCAGTGCCGGGCGACTGAAAAACATTCAGTACTTC. This sequence encodes CSAGRLKNIQYF.